Here is one T cell receptor beta chain with its context. The antigen remains undetermined. Trimming cost V 2 bases and J 1 base, with 3 bases left between them. CDR3 size: 13 residues. Germline V gene sequence: CDR1 SGHTA, CDR2 FQGNSA. These data originate in a study of early T cells in non-severe SARS-CoV-2 infection. Study information: Sequencing was performed on bulk RNA from unsorted whole blood, leaving chains unpaired. Study outcomes and limitations: The VDJdb matching leaned toward anti-spike CD8 responses and overlooked private and CD4 specificities.

Unique molecular identifiers tagged individual cDNA molecules. Each CDR3 protein gets one entry after TCRdb re-called the 5' RACE reads with MiXCR. This table has 55,000 to 65,000 distinct CDR3 sequences, approximately 12% appearing once. The clonotype was recovered from an adult who was a healthcare worker with PCR-confirmed SARS-CoV-2 infection or an uninfected control (not recorded which). Sequencing was carried out using whole blood. V and J are TRBV7-2 and TRBJ1-5; D ambiguous. CDR3 bases: TGTGCCAGCAGCTTAATCAGCAATCAGCCCCAGCATTTT. Translating gives CASSLISNQPQHF.